The next 30 T cell receptor beta chains were all read from a single sample in a study of blood T cell repertoires in COVID-19. The repertoire was sequenced with immunoSEQ multiplex PCR; TCRdb's copy has only in-frame clones and lacks some. Of roughly 100,000 clones detected, roughly 76% appear once; the ten largest clones hold 8% to 10%. Sequencing was done on a sample of peripheral blood. The receptors here all came from a woman in her 70s with acute or convalescent COVID-19.

The chain joins TRBV30 to TRBJ1-1, with D perhaps TRBD1 (5 bases). Germline lookup yields CDR1 GTSNPN and CDR2 SVGIG (reference sequence). V lost 2 bases and J 1 base, leaving 8 bases between the germline ends. This CDR3 comprises 13 residues. The CDR3 coding sequence is TGTGCCTGGAGTTGGCAGGGGAACACTGAAGCTTTCTTT. Its protein is CAWSWQGNTEAFF.

This chain connects TRBV9 to TRBJ2-7; 8 bases align to TRBD1. The V gene end was trimmed by 0 bases and the J gene end by 8 bases; junction bases not matched to a gene: 7. Germline lookup yields CDR1 SGDLS and CDR2 YYNGEE. This CDR3 contains 14 residues. The CDR3 region is CASSVEQGAGKQYF. Written as DNA, the CDR3 is TGTGCCAGCAGCGTAGAGCAGGGGGCCGGTAAGCAGTACTTC.

The chain employs TRBV28 and TRBJ2-1; perhaps TRBD2 as D (5 bases). Germline loops: CDR1 MDHEN, CDR2 SYDVKM. The CDR3 has 17 amino acids. Trimming cost V 4 bases and J 0 bases, with 16 bases left between them. CDR3 bases: TGTGCCAGCAGTTCCCCTAGCCGATCGAGCTCCTACAATGAGCAGTTCTTC. Translated, it gives CASSSPSRSSSYNEQFF.

The V gene is TRBV6-5, the J gene TRBJ1-4, with D perhaps matching TRBD1 (6 bases). The ends were cut back, 6 bases at V and 0 bases at J, with 8 bases in the middle. Germline loops: CDR1 MNHEY, CDR2 SVGAGI. The CDR3 is 14 amino acids. CDR3 region: CASSRQATNEKLFF. DNA of the CDR3: TGTGCCAGCAGCCGACAGGCAACTAATGAAAAACTGTTTTTT.

For the CDR3, the DNA is TGTGCCAGCAGCTTAGTTGTCAGGGGAAGGGATCAGCCCCAGCATTTT. This codes for CASSLVVRGRDQPQHF. The V call is TRBV11-2, the J call TRBJ1-5, with a weak D call TRBD1 (6 bases). CDR1 and CDR2 from the germline V gene are SGHAT and FQNNGV. With 1 base removed from V and 5 bases from J, the gap between germline ends came to 15 bases. This CDR3 spans 16 amino acids.

This sequence joins TRBV30 and TRBJ1-1, with TRBD1 matching 7 bases. The CDR3 has 14 amino acids. Losses at the gene ends were 3 bases for V and 2 bases for J; bases not matched to a gene: 6. CDR1 is GTSNPN and CDR2 is SVGIG in the germline V gene (reference sequence). DNA for the CDR3: TGTGCCTGGAGCCTGACAGGGCCTAACACTGAAGCTTTCTTT. It codes for CAWSLTGPNTEAFF. The full variable domain, rest sourced from reference TRBV30 and TRBJ1-1, is SQTIHQWPATLVQPVGSPLSLECTVEGTSNPNLYWYRQAAGRGLQLLFYSVGIGQISSEVPQNLSASRPQDRQFILSSKKLLLSDSGFYLCAWSLTGPNTEAFFGQGTRLTVV.

The table lists this clone with a count of one. The chain has TRBV30 and TRBJ2-1, with TRBD2 matching 7 bases. This CDR3 spans 16 amino acids. Germline values: CDR1 GTSNPN, CDR2 SVGIG (reference sequence). Trimming at V came to 0 bases and at J to 1 base, leaving 6 bases not matched to a gene. CDR3 sequence (DNA): TGTGCCTGGAGTGTAATCGGGGGGTGGTCCTACAATGAGCAGTTCTTC. This gives the protein CAWSVIGGWSYNEQFF.

This sequence joins TRBV12-3 or TRBV12-4 and TRBJ2-3, with D perhaps TRBD2 (6 bases). Trimming pared 10 bases from V and 5 bases from J, leaving 16 bases between. This CDR3 comprises 13 residues. DNA for the CDR3: TGTGCCACCCTACGGGTGGGAGGAGATACGCAGTATTTT. This sequence encodes CATLRVGGDTQYF.

This chain connects TRBV10-3 to TRBJ1-1; a weak D match, TRBD1 (6 bases). This CDR3 is built from 12 residues. Trimming removed 2 bases from V and 6 bases from J, with 7 bases in between. Germline CDR1 ENHRY, CDR2 SYGVKD. This chain's CDR3 is CAISERTAEAFF. The CDR3 region has the DNA TGTGCCATCAGTGAGCGGACAGCTGAAGCTTTCTTT.

The chain combines TRBV9 with TRBJ1-1, with 8 bases that match TRBD1. Losses at the gene ends were 1 base for V and 7 bases for J; bases not matched to a gene: 3. Germline CDR1 reads SGDLS; CDR2 reads YYNGEE. The CDR3 runs to 13 residues. In nucleotides, the CDR3 is TGTGCCAGCAGCGTACTCACAGGGGGTGAAGCTTTCTTT. Encoded protein: CASSVLTGGEAFF.

The gene calls are TRBV27 and TRBJ2-1, with 9 bases aligning to TRBD2. J lost 7 bases, V lost 6 bases, and 10 bases had no gene match. CDR1 and CDR2 from the germline V gene are MNHEY and SMNVEV (reference sequence). There are 15 residues in the CDR3. CDR3 DNA: TGTGCCAGCAGACCCCGGGCGGGAGGGCCTAATGAGCAGTTCTTC. It yields the protein CASRPRAGGPNEQFF.

A single count supports this clone. This sequence joins TRBV6-5 and TRBJ1-5; no reliable D call. The V gene lost 7 bases and the J gene lost 0 bases, with 10 bases spanning the gap. The germline V gene encodes CDR1 MNHEY and CDR2 SVGAGI. This CDR3 has 14 amino acids. The CDR3 spells CASKRSGSNQPQHF. CDR3 nucleotides: TGTGCCAGCAAGCGGTCGGGTAGCAATCAGCCCCAGCATTTT.

This clone has just one count. The chain employs TRBV7-9 and TRBJ1-2, with a weak D call TRBD1 (6 bases). Trimming removed 5 bases from V and 4 bases from J, with 20 bases in between. This CDR3 has 16 residues. Germline CDR1 SEHNR, CDR2 FQNEAQ (reference sequence). This CDR3 is CASSRTTGTFLYGYTF. The CDR3 coding sequence is TGTGCCAGCAGCCGAACGACAGGCACCTTCCTCTATGGCTACACCTTC.

This rearrangement joins TRBV5-1 to TRBJ2-7; 14 nucleotides match TRBD2. The CDR3 has 17 amino acids. The germline V gene has CDR1 SGHRS and CDR2 YFSETQ. V shed 4 bases, J shed 3 bases, and the junction held 9 bases outside the gene matches. The CDR3, as DNA: TGCGCCAGCAGCCCCGGGACTAGCGGGAGCGGCCACTACGAGCAGTACTTC. The encoded protein is CASSPGTSGSGHYEQYF.

The rearrangement uses TRBV11-2 and TRBJ2-3, with D unresolved. Germline lookup yields CDR1 SGHAT and CDR2 FQNNGV. The CDR3 runs 16 residues. V was shortened by 0 bases and J by 0 bases, with 10 bases between the two germline ends. The CDR3 sequence is CASSLDSGHSTDTQYF. CDR3 nucleotides: TGTGCCAGCAGCTTAGATTCGGGTCATAGCACAGATACGCAGTATTTT.

The chain has TRBV5-1 and TRBJ1-5, with 10 bases aligning to TRBD1. V lost 4 bases and J lost 7; bases outside the gene matches: 2. The CDR3 runs to 13 residues. Per the germline V gene, CDR1 is SGHRS and CDR2 is YFSETQ. The CDR3 region is CASSMDRGQPQHF. The CDR3 coding sequence is TGCGCCAGCAGCATGGACAGGGGGCAGCCCCAGCATTTT.

This clone showed up just once. This chain connects TRBV7-8 to TRBJ1-4; D uncertain. Germline CDR1 and CDR2: SGHVS and FQNEAQ. The CDR3 consists of 13 residues. With 3 bases removed from V and 10 bases from J, the gap between germline ends came to 12 bases. CDR3 DNA sequence: TGTGCCAGCAGCTTTACCGGGGTTGGAAAACTGTTTTTT. Translated, it gives CASSFTGVGKLFF.

The chain links TRBV6-2 or TRBV6-3 to TRBJ2-7; 7 bases match TRBD2. This CDR3 has 14 amino acids. Germline CDR1 and CDR2: MNHEY and SVGEGT. Trimming cost V 4 bases and J 7 bases; bases outside gene matches: 10. CDR3 region: CASSSLLAPGEQYF. CDR3 in DNA: TGTGCCAGCAGTTCCCTACTAGCGCCCGGAGAGCAGTACTTC.

This clone showed up just a few times. This chain connects TRBV2 to TRBJ2-7; D might be TRBD2 (7 bases). The CDR3 runs 15 residues. Germline V lookup: CDR1 SNHLY, CDR2 FYNNEI. With 3 bases removed from V and 2 bases from J, the gap between germline ends came to 14 bases. This CDR3 reads CASSDPRGATYEQYF. The CDR3, as DNA: TGTGCCAGCAGTGACCCCCGGGGGGCAACCTACGAGCAGTACTTC.

V is TRBV6-1 and J is TRBJ1-6; 8 nucleotides match TRBD1. V trimming: 3 bases; J trimming: 5 bases; junction bases outside the gene matches: 3. Germline V gene data show CDR1 as MNHNS and CDR2 as SASEGT. The CDR3 covers 15 residues. CDR3 in DNA: TGTGCCAGCAGTGACGGACAGGGTGATAATTCACCCCTCCACTTT. It encodes CASSDGQGDNSPLHF.

The J gene is TRBJ2-4, the V gene TRBV3-1 (or the pseudogene TRBV3-2); D ambiguous. Germline CDR1 and CDR2: LGHDT and YNNKEL (reference sequence). The V and J ends lost 0 bases and 0 bases respectively, with 6 bases between them. The CDR3 is 15 residues long. The CDR3 region is CASSQDSVAKNIQYF. CDR3 DNA sequence: TGTGCCAGCAGCCAAGATTCAGTAGCCAAAAACATTCAGTACTTC.

The chain links TRBV28 to TRBJ2-3, with D possibly matching TRBD1 (5 bases). The CDR3 sequence is 11 residues long. Looked up from germline, CDR1 is MDHEN and CDR2 is SYDVKM. Trimming cost V 6 bases and J 5 bases, with 6 bases left between them. The CDR3 region has the DNA TGTGCCAGCAGAGGGGTAGATACGCAGTATTTT. This sequence encodes CASRGVDTQYF.

The chain combines TRBV28 with TRBJ2-1, with 12 bases aligning to TRBD2. Germline CDR1 MDHEN, CDR2 SYDVKM. V gave up 4 bases and J gave up 4 bases; unmatched junction bases: 8. The CDR3 runs to 17 residues. CDR3 sequence (DNA): TGTGCCAGCAGTTCCGCCCTAGCGGGAGGGAATTACAATGAGCAGTTCTTC. Translating it yields CASSSALAGGNYNEQFF. Combining the CDR3 with reference TRBV28 and TRBJ2-1 gives the whole variable domain DVKVTQSSRYLVKRTGEKVFLECVQDMDHENMFWYRQDPGLGLRLIYFSYDVKMKEKGDIPEGYSVSREKKERFSLILESASTNQTSMYLCASSSALAGGNYNEQFFGPGTRLTVL.

The chain couples TRBV3-1 (or the pseudogene TRBV3-2) to TRBJ1-2; no reliable D call. CDR1 and CDR2 (germline): LGHDT, YNNKEL (reference sequence). This CDR3 has 15 residues. V was shortened by 3 bases and J by 4 bases, with 15 bases between the two germline ends. DNA of the CDR3: TGTGCCAGCAGCCATTGGCAGGCCAACCGCTATGGCTACACCTTC. Residues: CASSHWQANRYGYTF.

J is TRBJ1-2 and V is TRBV2; 7 bases line up with TRBD1. V was pared by 6 bases and J by 2 bases, with 3 bases of the junction left unmatched. Germline CDR1 is SNHLY and CDR2 is FYNNEI. The CDR3 totals 13 residues. For the CDR3, the DNA is TGTGCCAGCAGGACGGACAGGAACTATGGCTACACCTTC. It codes for CASRTDRNYGYTF.

The chain carries TRBV29-1 and TRBJ1-3, with unresolved D. CDR1 is SQVTM, CDR2 ANQGSEA, per germline. V was pared by 8 bases and J by 0 bases, with 17 bases between. The CDR3 is 15 residues long. CDR3 residues: CSPRGQRDSGNTIYF. CDR3 nucleotides: TGCAGCCCCCGAGGGCAGAGAGACTCTGGAAACACCATATATTTT.

The chain recombines TRBV29-1 with TRBJ2-3, with 10 nucleotides matching TRBD2. The V gene end was trimmed by 3 bases and the J gene end by 3 bases; junction bases not matched to a gene: 6. CDR1 and CDR2 from the germline V gene are SQVTM and ANQGSEA. The CDR3 runs 15 residues. This CDR3 is CSVDGLAGETDTQYF. The CDR3 DNA sequence: TGCAGCGTTGACGGGCTAGCGGGAGAAACAGATACGCAGTATTTT.

The V call is TRBV29-1, the J call TRBJ1-2; the D is unclear. Deletions cut 4 bases from V and 3 bases from J, with 9 bases between. Germline assignment: CDR1 SQVTM and CDR2 ANQGSEA. The CDR3 runs 12 residues. CDR3 DNA sequence: TGCAGCGTTGTTACTTCCTACTATGGCTACACCTTC. Amino acids: CSVVTSYYGYTF. Drawing the rest from reference TRBV29-1 and TRBJ1-2, the complete variable domain is SAVISQKPSRDICQRGTSLTIQCQVDSQVTMMFWYRQQPGQSLTLIATANQGSEATYESGFVIDKFPISRPNLTFSTLTVSNMSPEDSSIYLCSVVTSYYGYTFGSGTRLTVV.

This clone came up once. The gene calls are TRBV7-9 and TRBJ1-4, with 8 bases matching TRBD1. The CDR3 runs 14 residues. Germline CDR1 SEHNR, CDR2 FQNEAQ (reference sequence). The V and J ends lost 5 bases and 4 bases, in that order; junction bases with no gene match: 3. This CDR3 is CASSPGQDNEKLFF. CDR3 bases: TGTGCCAGCAGCCCGGGACAGGATAATGAAAAACTGTTTTTT.

The chain joins TRBV9 to TRBJ1-3; a possible D gene is TRBD1 (6 bases). This CDR3 region has 16 residues. The germline CDR1 and CDR2 sequences are SGDLS and YYNGEE. V lost 2 bases to trimming and J lost 1 base, with 13 bases between them. CDR3 nucleotides: TGTGCCAGCAGCGTGGGTGGACAGTTTTCTGGAAACACCATATATTTT. Its translation is CASSVGGQFSGNTIYF. The entire variable domain, with the rest obtained from reference TRBV9 and TRBJ1-3, is as follows: DSGVTQTPKHLITATGQRVTLRCSPRSGDLSVYWYQQSLDQGLQFLIQYYNGEERAKGNILERFSAQQFPDLHSELNLSSLELGDSALYFCASSVGGQFSGNTIYFGEGSWLTVV.